The clone carrying this TCR beta chain was found many times. No antigen is known for it. Unique molecular identifiers were incorporated into the prepared TCRbeta library. TCRdb used MiXCR to reprocess the PCR reads, holding one entry per CDR3 protein. Seen here are around 700,000 distinct CDR3 sequences, roughly 13% observed once, and the top ten hold 0.79%. This sample is part of a study of T-cell reconstitution after alpha-beta-depleted transplantation in children. Trimming stripped 6 bases from V and 4 bases from J, with 17 bases between. The CDR3 consists of 15 residues. Study results and limitations: Alpha-beta T cells present about two months after transplant were reported to originate from several hundred expanded graft clones. Elevated TCRbeta diversity at day 60 was traced, in some patients, to surviving recipient T cells and thymic progenitors. At the one-year point after transplant, T-cell counts and TCRbeta diversity were found to come mostly from T cells that had been newly produced.

This specimen was PBMCs, taken before TCRalphabeta/CD19-depleted stem cell transplant. The origin of this receptor is a girl aged 2-9 years with congenital amegakaryocytic thrombocytopenia, due to receive a stem cell transplant. The chain carries TRBV12-3 or TRBV12-4 and TRBJ2-3, with D perhaps assigned TRBD1 or TRBD2 (6 bases each). CDR3: CASSIDGGAADTQYF. For the CDR3, the DNA is TGTGCCAGCAGCATAGACGGGGGCGCGGCAGATACGCAGTATTTT.